The 8 T cell receptor beta chains below come from one sample, sequenced in a study of Ad26.COV2.S vaccination and SARS-CoV-2 variants. Noted treatment: approximately 18 received Ad26.COV2.S at low or high dose, single or two shots; 5 received placebo; per-sample allocation not given. Sampling happened 63 days after the first vaccine or placebo injection. Assay: immunoSEQ multiplex PCR; the TCRdb copy retains only in-frame clones and omits some. Of hundreds of thousands of clones listed, around 89% are singletons. Sequencing used peripheral blood, obtained in a trial of Ad26.COV2.S vaccine versus placebo. Every receptor here comes from a person between 18 and 65 years old who received the Ad26.COV2.S COVID-19 vaccine or a placebo.

This clone was seen a few times. The J gene is TRBJ1-5, the V gene TRBV6-5; D is unclear. The V end lost 0 bases, the J end lost 3 bases, and 9 bases lay between the germline ends. The CDR3 extends over 15 amino acids. The germline V gene encodes CDR1 MNHEY and CDR2 SVGAGI. This CDR3 reads CASSYSNGYNQPQHF. CDR3 coding DNA: TGTGCCAGCAGTTACTCGAACGGCTACAATCAGCCCCAGCATTTT.

J is TRBJ1-4 and V is TRBV9, with D perhaps matching TRBD1 (6 bases). V lost 0 bases to trimming and J lost 8 bases, with 14 bases between them. This CDR3 spans 15 amino acids. Germline-derived CDR1 and CDR2 are SGDLS and YYNGEE. CDR3: CASSVAGGGAEKLFF. The CDR3, as DNA: TGTGCCAGCAGCGTAGCTGGAGGGGGAGCGGAAAAACTGTTTTTT.

This clone was observed a single time. V and J are TRBV28 and TRBJ1-1, with D uncertain. The V end lost 8 bases, the J end lost 7 bases, and 17 bases lay between the germline ends. CDR1 is MDHEN, CDR2 SYDVKM, per germline. This CDR3 has 13 amino acids. In nucleotides, the CDR3 is TGTGCCAGCCTGGTCCCCAGTACCTATGAAGCTTTCTTT. Amino acid sequence: CASLVPSTYEAFF.

Comment on this clone: Different DNA sequences within this sample yield the same CDR3. The J gene is TRBJ1-1, the V gene TRBV18; tentatively, D is TRBD1 (6 bases). CDR1 is KGHSH, CDR2 LQKENI, per germline. The CDR3 is 13 amino acids. V shed 3 bases and J shed 1 base, with 6 bases lying between them. Here the CDR3 DNA reads TGTGCCAGCTCACCGACAGGGAACACTGAAGCTTTCTTT. Protein: CASSPTGNTEAFF.

The CDR3 DNA reads as TGTGCCAGCAGTGTGGGACAGGGGGCCCAGCCCCAGCATTTT. It specifies CASSVGQGAQPQHF. The J gene is TRBJ1-5, the V gene TRBV2; 12 bases fit TRBD1. CDR3 length: 14 amino acids. Germline CDR1 SNHLY, CDR2 FYNNEI. V shed 4 bases, J shed 7 bases, and the junction held 2 bases outside the gene matches.

This clone was recorded once. The V gene is TRBV11-2, the J gene TRBJ2-5; 7 bases map to TRBD1. Per germline, CDR1 SGHAT and CDR2 FQNNGV. The CDR3 runs to 15 residues. The junction had 11 bases not matched to a gene; V was cut back by 5 bases and J by 5 bases. The CDR3 DNA sequence: TGTGCCAGCAGCCAAAGACAGGGCGGGTGGGAGACCCAGTACTTC. Translated, it gives CASSQRQGGWETQYF.

This clone was counted a single time. The chain carries TRBV28 and TRBJ2-2; no clear D. CDR1 is MDHEN and CDR2 is SYDVKM in the germline V gene. The CDR3 has 13 residues. Trimming took off 6 bases at V and 2 bases at J, with 7 bases between the two ends. Here the CDR3 DNA reads TGTGCCAGCAGGGCTTACAACACCGGGGAGCTGTTTTTT. Translating gives CASRAYNTGELFF.

V gene TRBV29-1 combines with J gene TRBJ2-5, with 9 bases lining up with TRBD1. V shed 6 bases and J 2 bases; nucleotides not matched to a gene: 1. The CDR3 has 12 amino acids. Germline CDR1 reads SQVTM; CDR2 reads ANQGSEA. This chain's CDR3 is CSVGQGQETQYF. For the CDR3, the DNA is TGCAGCGTGGGACAGGGACAAGAGACCCAGTACTTC.